This T cell receptor beta chain was recovered during a study of T cell repertoires in ileal Crohn's disease. The repertoire was sequenced with immunoSEQ multiplex PCR; TCRdb's copy has only in-frame clones and lacks some. In the table there are about 14,000 clones, 70% to 85% of which are singletons. The sequenced sample consisted of ileal tissue. This clonotype was sampled from an adult with Crohn's disease.

CDR3 sequence: CSVDQNVRRTDTQYF. The CDR3 nucleotides are TGCAGCGTTGATCAGAACGTTAGGAGGACAGATACGCAGTATTTT. V usage is TRBV29-1 and J usage is TRBJ2-3; perhaps TRBD2 as D (5 bases). The germline V and J ends were trimmed by 3 bases and 3 bases, with 16 bases remaining between them. Germline values: CDR1 SQVTM, CDR2 ANQGSEA. This CDR3 has 15 amino acids.